The rows below give T cell receptor beta chains drawn from one sample of a study of CD8 T cells in ankylosing spondylitis. TCRdb used MiXCR to reprocess the 5' RACE reads, holding one entry per CDR3 protein. The repertoire holds under 200,000 distinct CDR3 sequences, with 9.5% to 13% as singletons. The specimen sequenced was blood, either unsorted or a sorted T cell fraction (not recorded which). The source of these receptors is a male donor with ankylosing spondylitis or in good health (not recorded which). The CDR3 runs from the conserved cysteine through the conserved F or W. A D gene is named only where the DNA matches it firmly. Not every row has a clone size; where given, it reads once, few, many or a size class.

>.|TRBJ2-1|TRBV10-3|TRBD2
TGTGCCATCAGTGAGACTAGCGGGAAGCTAGACAATGAGCAGTTCTTC
CAISETSGKLDNEQFF
>many|TRBJ2-5|TRBV7-2|TRBD2
TGTGCCAGCAGCTATCTGGTCGGCGGGGGGGCCCAAGAGACCCAGTACTTC
CASSYLVGGGAQETQYF
>.|TRBJ2-1|TRBV5-5|.
TGTGCCAGCAGCTTGGTTCCGACTACGCCCCCTAACAATGAGCAGTTCTTC
CASSLVPTTPPNNEQFF
>.|TRBJ2-7|TRBV2|TRBD1
TGTGCCAGCATATTGACAGGGGGCTTTATCGAGCAGTACTTC
CASILTGGFIEQYF
>many|TRBJ2-7|TRBV7-8|.
TGTGCCAGCAGCTTATCGGTGCTAGAGCAGTACTTC
CASSLSVLEQYF
>many|TRBJ1-2|TRBV5-1|.
TGCGCCAGCAAGGTCCAGTCGTTAGAACGGTATGGCTACACCTTC
CASKVQSLERYGYTF
>few|TRBJ1-5|TRBV29-1|.
TGCAGCGTTGTCGTCGGACAGAACAATCAGCCCCAGCATTTT
CSVVVGQNNQPQHF
>.|TRBJ1-1|TRBV10-3|.
TGTGCCATCAGTGAGTCTGGTGCGACGGCTTTCTTT
CAISESGATAFF
>many|TRBJ2-5|TRBV21-1|.
TGTGGGGACGGCCAAGAGACCCAGTACTTC
CGDGQETQYF
>many|TRBJ2-2|TRBV5-1|TRBD2
TGCGCCAGCAGCCTTATAACGGCGGGAGGAACCGGGGAGCTGTTTTTT
CASSLITAGGTGELFF
>many|TRBJ2-2|TRBV12-3/TRBV12-4|TRBD2
TGTGCCAGCAGTCCATGGGACTACGGGGAGCTGTTTTTT
CASSPWDYGELFF
>.|TRBJ2-7|TRBV6-1|TRBD1
TGTGCCAGCAGCCCTATAGGGGGCCGCACCTACGAGCAGTACTTC
CASSPIGGRTYEQYF
>few|TRBJ2-1|TRBV2|.
TGTGCCAGCCAAGACAATTTGGTGGATGAGCAGTTCTTC
CASQDNLVDEQFF
>.|TRBJ2-7|TRBV7-9|.
TGTGCCAGCAGCTACGGGAACGCCTACGAGCAGTACTTC
CASSYGNAYEQYF
>few|TRBJ2-1|TRBV7-9|.
TGTGCCAGCAGCTTTAGCGGAAACAATGAGCAGTTCTTC
CASSFSGNNEQFF
>many|TRBJ1-6|TRBV28|TRBD1
TGTGCCAGCAGTTTCGGGGCACAGGGGAGCTCCTATAATTCACCCCTCCACTTT
CASSFGAQGSSYNSPLHF
>many|TRBJ2-7|TRBV27|.
TGTGCCAGCAGTTTCAGCACAGCGACGATCTCCTACGAGCAGTACTTC
CASSFSTATISYEQYF
>many|TRBJ2-5|TRBV20-1|.
TGCAGTGCTAGAGGACAGGACCAAGAGACCCAGTACTTC
CSARGQDQETQYF
>many|TRBJ1-5|TRBV5-6|TRBD1
TGTGCCAGCAGCTTGACTTCGGGACAGCACAATCAGCCCCAGCATTTT
CASSLTSGQHNQPQHF
>many|TRBJ2-3|TRBV12-3/TRBV12-4|.
TGTGCCAGCAGTTTACTAGCTGCTAGCACAGATACGCAGTATTTT
CASSLLAASTDTQYF
>.|TRBJ2-3|TRBV11-2|.
TGTGCCAGCAGCTTAGGTGCGGGACGCACAGATACGCAGTATTTT
CASSLGAGRTDTQYF
>many|TRBJ2-1|TRBV6-5|TRBD2
TGTGCCAGCAGTTACCCGGGACTAGCGGGTAGTGAGCAGTTCTTC
CASSYPGLAGSEQFF
>few|TRBJ2-2|TRBV3-1|TRBD2
TGTGCCAGCAGCCAAGGACTAGCGGGACGTACCGGGGAGCTGTTTTTT
CASSQGLAGRTGELFF
>few|TRBJ2-7|TRBV7-2|.
TGTGCCAGCAGCACGACGGGCGGGGCACAGTACGAGCAGTACTTC
CASSTTGGAQYEQYF
>many|TRBJ1-1|TRBV19|.
TGTGCCAGTAGTATGAGGGATTCCGAAGCTTTCTTT
CASSMRDSEAFF
>many|TRBJ2-7|TRBV6-5|.
TGTGCCAGCAGTTACAGGAAAAACTCCTACGAGCAGTACTTC
CASSYRKNSYEQYF
>many|TRBJ1-1|TRBV29-1|TRBD1
TGCAGCGTATCACAAGGGACAGGGGTCACTGAAGCTTTCTTT
CSVSQGTGVTEAFF
>many|TRBJ1-2|TRBV5-1|.
TGCGCCAGCAGCCATGGGGGGGGGAAGGACGGCTACACCTTC
CASSHGGGKDGYTF
>.|TRBJ2-1|TRBV5-1|TRBD2
TGCGCCGGCAGCCTGGGACTAGCGGGCTACAATGAGCAGTTCTTC
CAGSLGLAGYNEQFF
>few|TRBJ1-1|TRBV6-1|.
TGTGCCAGCGGGGTCGGCCTTGGGGCTGAAGCTTTCTTT
CASGVGLGAEAFF
>many|TRBJ2-4|TRBV5-5|TRBD1
TGTGCCAGCAGCTTTACCTACAGGGGAGAGGGGTACTTC
CASSFTYRGEGYF
>.|TRBJ1-1|TRBV19|.
TGTGCCAGTAGTAGGGGGGCAACTGAAGCTTTCTTT
CASSRGATEAFF
>.|TRBJ1-6|TRBV2|TRBD1
TGTGCCAGCAGTGAAGACAGGGGGCAGAATTCACCCCTCCACTTT
CASSEDRGQNSPLHF
>many|TRBJ2-1|TRBV5-1|TRBD2
TGCGCCAGCAGTATAGCGGGAGGCGAGCAGTTCTTC
CASSIAGGEQFF
>.|TRBJ1-5|TRBV4-3|.
TGCGCCAGCAGCCCTCATTATGCGGTTAGCAATCAGCCCCAGCATTTT
CASSPHYAVSNQPQHF
>few|TRBJ2-5|TRBV7-2|TRBD2
TGTGCCAGCAGCCCCAGCGGGGGGCAAGAGACCCAGTACTTC
CASSPSGGQETQYF
>many|TRBJ2-1|TRBV5-1|.
TGCGCCAGCAGCTTGCGCGGGGACCACAATGAGCAGTTCTTC
CASSLRGDHNEQFF
>many|TRBJ1-1|TRBV20-1|TRBD1
TGCAGTGCTAGAGATCCTGGCAGGGGGGCGATGAACACTGAAGCTTTCTTT
CSARDPGRGAMNTEAFF
>many|TRBJ2-1|TRBV28|.
TGTGCCAGCAGCGCCGGGGGGCCGAACTACAATGAGCAGTTCTTC
CASSAGGPNYNEQFF
>.|TRBJ1-4|TRBV7-2|.
TGTGCCAGCAGCCCCCCGTGGAGGGAAAGGGGGGAAAAACTGTTTTTT
CASSPPWRERGEKLFF
>many|TRBJ2-3|TRBV20-1|TRBD1
TGCAGTGCGCGAAGGGGACAGGGGATTACAGATACGCAGTATTTT
CSARRGQGITDTQYF
>.|TRBJ1-1|TRBV28|.
TGTGCCAGCAGCCAGCCGGGACTTGAAGCTTTCTTT
CASSQPGLEAFF
>few|TRBJ2-3|TRBV11-1|.
TGTGCCAGCAGCTTAGACGCTAGCGCAGGCACAGATACGCAGTATTTT
CASSLDASAGTDTQYF
>few|TRBJ2-7|TRBV7-8|TRBD2
TGTGCCAGCAGCTTAGAACTAGCGGGTTCGCACGAGCAGTACTTC
CASSLELAGSHEQYF
>many|TRBJ2-1|TRBV4-3|TRBD2
TGCGCCAGCAGCCAAGACTTAGCGGGGGGGCCCGTCAATGAGCAGTTCTTC
CASSQDLAGGPVNEQFF
>many|TRBJ2-5|TRBV29-1|.
TGCAGCGTTGAAGATACCGGGAAGTCCCAAGAGACCCAGTACTTC
CSVEDTGKSQETQYF